This TCR beta chain was recovered during a study of early T cells in non-severe SARS-CoV-2 infection. Whole-study findings and limits: Matching results from VDJdb favored anti-spike CD8 responses, leaving private and CD4 specificities undetected.

There are 13 residues in the CDR3. V dropped 3 bases and J dropped 2 bases, with 5 bases sitting between them. The germline gives CDR1 MNHEY, CDR2 SMNVEV (reference sequence). Details on this clonotype: Its specificity is not known.

Individually, cDNA molecules had unique molecular identifiers attached to them. TCRdb called the 5' RACE reads again in MiXCR, with one record for every CDR3 protein. The table lists about 64,000 distinct CDR3 sequences, around 13% of them singletons. The sequenced sample was whole blood, obtained at baseline. The TCR comes from an adult who was a healthcare worker with PCR-confirmed SARS-CoV-2 infection or an uninfected control (not recorded which). The V and J genes are TRBV27 and TRBJ2-1; D call uncertain. The CDR3 is CASSFGTYNEQFF. CDR3 nucleotide sequence: TGTGCCAGCAGTTTCGGAACCTACAATGAGCAGTTCTTC.